This T cell receptor beta chain was sequenced during a study of technical replicates of blood from a handful of donors (TCRdb year 2017). Trimmed from V: 0 bases; trimmed from J: 5 bases; junction bases lacking a gene match: 7. The CDR3 contains 16 residues, cysteine and phenylalanine counted. The entry retains the CDR3 DNA only, 48 bases that are in frame from base 1. In the germline V gene, CDR1 corresponds to LGHNA and CDR2 to YSLEER. Library construction relied on the immunoSEQ multiplex PCR assay. TCRdb carries this immuneACCESS record with in-frame sequences only. Its versions omit some clonotypes, under half of them owing to an unresolved V gene in the studies checked, with the rest unexplained. The table for this sample lists tens of thousands of clones; around nine tenths of them were counted only once. In total, the top ten clones hold approximately 4.5% of the sample. About this clone: Its specific antigen is unknown. No per-base quality is available; no much larger clone lies one base away.

The receptor was isolated from a human donor in good health. Some clones in this sample may be carry-over from other donors' samples. The sequence links TRBV4-3 to TRBJ2-3, and 8 bases in between align with TRBD2. Sequencing was carried out using PBMCs. CDR3 region: CASSQDRGGSKDTQYF. The bases are TGCGCCAGCAGCCAAGATCGGGGGGGCTCAAAAGATACGCAGTATTTT.